The 13 T cell receptor beta chains below were found in one sample sequenced in a study of blood T cells in healthy people across ages. It was with a sample-barcoded 5' primer and a J-beta primer mix that a second PCR of roughly 7 to 12 cycles was run. TCRdb fed the 5' RACE reads into MiXCR, producing one record per CDR3 protein. The sample includes around 1.5 million distinct CDR3 sequences, roughly 32% seen only once; the top ten take around 11%. The specimen sequenced was blood. The origin of the receptors is a young woman in good health.

This clonotype was detected only a few times. The CDR3 region is CASLGFGTGTDTQYF. CDR3 nucleotide sequence: TGCGCCAGCCTCGGTTTCGGGACTGGCACAGATACGCAGTATTTT. The chain combines TRBV10-2 with TRBJ2-3, with D possibly matching TRBD2 (6 bases). This CDR3 spans 15 amino acids. V was clipped by 8 bases and J by 1 base, with 16 bases between them. In germline, CDR1 is WSHSY, CDR2 SAAADI.

The chain links TRBV25-1 to TRBJ1-6, with D unclear. The V and J ends lost 2 bases and 10 bases respectively, with 24 bases between them. The CDR3 length is 18 residues. Looked up from germline, CDR1 is MGHDK and CDR2 is SYGVNS. CDR3 amino acids: CASSEIGPTLTSNSPLHF. Written as DNA, the CDR3 is TGTGCCAGCAGTGAAATCGGTCCAACCCTAACCAGCAACTCACCCCTCCACTTT.

This clonotype was detected only a few times. The chain couples TRBV10-2 to TRBJ2-5, with TRBD1 matching 9 bases. V lost 2 bases to trimming and J lost 6 bases; unmatched junction nucleotides: 10. This CDR3 contains 16 residues. CDR1 is WSHSY, CDR2 SAAADI, per germline. The CDR3 protein is CASSERYRQGGKTQYF. CDR3 DNA sequence: TGCGCCAGCAGTGAGCGATACAGACAGGGGGGAAAGACCCAGTACTTC.

The V call is TRBV4-1, the J call TRBJ2-7; D is uncertain. The V end lost 0 bases, the J end lost 0 bases, and 12 bases lay between the germline ends. The CDR3 extends over 16 amino acids. Germline lookup yields CDR1 MGHRA and CDR2 YSYEKL. The CDR3 nucleotides are TGCGCCAGCAGCCAAGAAAACATCCCAAGCTCCTACGAGCAGTACTTC. Residues: CASSQENIPSSYEQYF.

This clonotype was picked up a small number of times. This chain joins TRBV5-1 and TRBJ2-1, with D unclear. The germline V gene encodes CDR1 SGHRS and CDR2 YFSETQ. The CDR3 runs 16 residues. V was shortened by 3 bases and J by 0 bases, with 13 bases between the two germline ends. CDR3 amino acids: CASSSYLQSSYNEQFF. CDR3 DNA sequence: TGCGCCAGCAGCTCCTACTTGCAAAGCTCCTACAATGAGCAGTTCTTC. Based on the CDR3 plus reference TRBV5-1 and TRBJ2-1, the full variable domain is KAGVTQTPRYLIKTRGQQVTLSCSPISGHRSVSWYQQTPGQGLQFLFEYFSETQRNKGNFPGRFSGRQFSNSRSEMNVSTLELGDSALYLCASSSYLQSSYNEQFFGPGTRLTVL.

The chain recombines TRBV7-2 with TRBJ1-2, with unresolved D. V was clipped by 5 bases and J by 8 bases, with 15 bases between them. The CDR3 is made up of 13 amino acids. The V gene's germline CDR1 is SGHTA and CDR2 FQGNSA. CDR3 sequence (DNA): TGTGCCAGCAGCCCTCGGTCCACCGCGGGCTACACCTTC. This codes for CASSPRSTAGYTF. Drawing the rest from reference TRBV7-2 and TRBJ1-2, the complete variable domain is GAGVSQSPSNKVTEKGKDVELRCDPISGHTALYWYRQSLGQGLEFLIYFQGNSAPDKSGLPSDRFSAERTGGSVSTLTIQRTQQEDSAVYLCASSPRSTAGYTFGSGTRLTVV.

As DNA, the CDR3 is TGTGCCAGCAGCACCCGACTAGCGGGAAGACGGGAGACCCAGTACTTC. Translated: CASSTRLAGRRETQYF. The chain joins TRBV14 to TRBJ2-7, with TRBD2 identical over 11 bases. The end of the DNA aligns better with TRBJ2-5, so the J call may be wrong. Looked up from germline, CDR1 is SGHDN and CDR2 is FVKESK. CDR3 size: 16 residues.

This clonotype was detected many times. This chain connects TRBV27 to TRBJ2-1; 7 nucleotides agree with TRBD2. The junction had 9 bases not matched to a gene; V was cut back by 6 bases and J by 7 bases. CDR3 length: 14 residues. Germline CDR1 reads MNHEY; CDR2 reads SMNVEV (reference sequence). The CDR3 loop reads CASSLGLGYNEQFF. CDR3 DNA: TGTGCCAGCAGCTTAGGACTAGGATATAATGAGCAGTTCTTC.

The chain couples TRBV9 to TRBJ1-4; a possible D gene is TRBD1 (6 bases). Germline CDR1 and CDR2: SGDLS and YYNGEE. The V and J ends lost 4 bases and 8 bases respectively, with 18 bases between them. This CDR3 is 15 amino acids long. DNA of the CDR3: TGTGCCAGCAGCTTCGAAACAGGGAGTCTCGAAAAACTGTTTTTT. This gives the protein CASSFETGSLEKLFF.

The V call is TRBV20-1, the J call TRBJ1-6; the match to TRBD1 covers 8 bases. Germline V lookup: CDR1 DFQATT, CDR2 SNEGSKA (reference sequence). Trimming removed 5 bases from V and 5 bases from J; junction bases left unmatched: 8. The CDR3 is made up of 15 amino acids. The CDR3 here is CSAQSDRGNNSPLHF. Written as DNA, the CDR3 is TGCAGTGCTCAATCCGACAGGGGAAATAATTCACCCCTCCACTTT.

This chain links TRBV25-1 with TRBJ1-1; D unclear. V was clipped by 2 bases and J by 7 bases, with 8 bases between them. The CDR3 covers 12 residues. Germline assignment: CDR1 MGHDK and CDR2 SYGVNS. CDR3 nucleotide sequence: TGTGCCAGCAGTGAAGGTGTGGGTGAAGCTTTCTTT. Protein product: CASSEGVGEAFF.

The rearrangement joins TRBV10-3 to TRBJ2-3, with 13 nucleotides matching TRBD2. This CDR3 region has 16 residues. With V trimmed by 4 bases and J by 5 bases, 6 bases remained unmatched. CDR1 ENHRY and CDR2 SYGVKD come from the germline V gene. The CDR3, as DNA: TGTGCCATCAGTGGCGGACTAGCGGGAGTGGGAGATACGCAGTATTTT. Amino acid sequence: CAISGGLAGVGDTQYF.

The rearrangement links TRBV21-1 to TRBJ1-2. TRBV21-1 is reported as a pseudogene. The CDR3 is 14 residues long. The CDR3 nucleotides are TGTGCCAGCAGCAGACGGACCGTCACCAATGGCTACACCTTC. Amino acids: CASSRRTVTNGYTF.